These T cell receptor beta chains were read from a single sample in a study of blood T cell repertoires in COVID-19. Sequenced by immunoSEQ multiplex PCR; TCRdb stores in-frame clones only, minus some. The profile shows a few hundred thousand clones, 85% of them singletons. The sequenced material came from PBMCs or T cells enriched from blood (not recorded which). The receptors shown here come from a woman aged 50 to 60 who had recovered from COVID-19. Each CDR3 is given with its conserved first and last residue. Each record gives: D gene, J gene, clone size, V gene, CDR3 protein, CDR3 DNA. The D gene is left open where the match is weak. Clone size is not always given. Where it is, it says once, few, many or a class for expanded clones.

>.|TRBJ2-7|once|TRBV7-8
CASSLVPGSAEQYF
TGTGCCAGCAGCTTAGTTCCGGGGTCGGCCGAGCAGTACTTC
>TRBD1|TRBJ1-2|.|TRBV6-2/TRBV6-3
CASSDGQADNYGYTF
TGTGCCAGCAGTGACGGACAGGCGGATAACTATGGCTACACCTTC
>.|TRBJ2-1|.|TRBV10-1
CASSESAGKAINEQFF
TGCGCCAGCTCCGAGTCGGCAGGCAAAGCTATCAATGAGCAGTTCTTC
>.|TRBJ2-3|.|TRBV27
CASSHTDTQYF
TGTGCCAGCAGTCACACAGATACGCAGTATTTT
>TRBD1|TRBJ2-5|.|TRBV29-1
CSAAEGGYQETQYF
TGCAGCGCAGCGGAAGGGGGCTACCAAGAGACCCAGTACTTC
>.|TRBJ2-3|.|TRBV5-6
CASSFTLLGGSTDTQYF
TGTGCCAGCAGCTTCACCCTTTTGGGGGGTAGCACAGATACGCAGTATTTT
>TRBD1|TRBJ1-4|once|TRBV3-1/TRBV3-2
CASSQAGQASDEKLFF
TGTGCCAGCAGCCAAGCAGGACAGGCGTCTGATGAAAAACTGTTTTTT
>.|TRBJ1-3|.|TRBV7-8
CASSSHIGNTIYF
TGTGCCAGCAGCTCCCACATTGGAAACACCATATATTTT
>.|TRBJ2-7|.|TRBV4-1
CASSPPGRSLEQYF
TGCGCCAGCAGCCCGCCCGGTCGAAGTCTCGAGCAGTACTTC
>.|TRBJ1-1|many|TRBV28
CASSLYRYTEAFF
TGTGCCAGCAGTTTATACAGGTACACTGAAGCTTTCTTT
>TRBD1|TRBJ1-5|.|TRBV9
CASNQRRGRRNQPQHF
TGTGCCAGCAACCAGAGGAGGGGGCGCCGCAATCAGCCCCAGCATTTT
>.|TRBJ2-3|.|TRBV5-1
CASSSRGAGGDTQYF
TGCGCCAGCAGCTCCCGGGGAGCGGGCGGTGATACGCAGTATTTT
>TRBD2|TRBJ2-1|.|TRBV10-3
CAIGEAGRLAGFEQFF
TGTGCCATCGGCGAGGCGGGGAGACTAGCGGGATTTGAGCAGTTCTTC
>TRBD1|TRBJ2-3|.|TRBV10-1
CASSETGTGGTDTQYF
TGCGCCAGCAGTGAAACCGGGACAGGGGGCACAGATACGCAGTATTTT
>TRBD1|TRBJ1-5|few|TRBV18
CASSPDGQGYQPQHF
TGTGCCAGCTCACCCGACGGACAGGGCTACCAGCCCCAGCATTTT
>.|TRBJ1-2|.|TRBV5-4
CASSHPTETYGYTF
TGTGCCAGCAGCCATCCGACGGAGACCTATGGCTACACCTTC
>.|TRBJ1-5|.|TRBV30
CAWSAGLGDQPQHF
TGTGCCTGGAGTGCCGGTCTCGGGGATCAGCCCCAGCATTTT
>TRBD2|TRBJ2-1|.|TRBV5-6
CASSFKAGGPREQFF
TGTGCCAGCAGCTTTAAGGCGGGGGGGCCCAGGGAGCAGTTCTTC
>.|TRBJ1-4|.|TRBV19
CAVRAGAVLNEKLFF
TGTGCCGTCAGGGCAGGGGCGGTCTTAAATGAAAAACTGTTTTTT
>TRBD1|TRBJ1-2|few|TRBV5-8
CASSLGQGGYTF
TGTGCCAGCAGCTTGGGACAGGGTGGCTACACCTTC
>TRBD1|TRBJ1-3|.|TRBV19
CASSSTGGSGNTIYF
TGTGCCAGTAGCTCCACAGGGGGCTCCGGAAACACCATATATTTT
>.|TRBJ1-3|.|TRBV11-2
CASSALTENTIYF
TGTGCCAGCAGCGCATTGACAGAAAACACCATATATTTT
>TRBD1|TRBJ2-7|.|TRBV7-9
CASSNRDRGYEQYF
TGTGCCAGCAGCAACCGGGACAGGGGTTACGAGCAGTACTTC
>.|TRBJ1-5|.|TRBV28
CASSLGRVGNQPQHF
TGTGCCAGCAGTTTGGGGAGGGTAGGCAATCAGCCCCAGCATTTT
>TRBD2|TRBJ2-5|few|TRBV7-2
CASSPEEWGTRGETQYF
TGTGCCAGCAGCCCCGAAGAGTGGGGGACTAGGGGTGAGACCCAGTACTTC
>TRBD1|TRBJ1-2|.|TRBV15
CATSRDLTGGGYGYTF
TGTGCCACCAGCAGAGATTTGACAGGGGGAGGCTATGGCTACACCTTC
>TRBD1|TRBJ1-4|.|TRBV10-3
CAISESDRGLVGNEKLFF
TGTGCCATCAGTGAGTCCGACAGGGGGCTTGTAGGTAATGAAAAACTGTTTTTT
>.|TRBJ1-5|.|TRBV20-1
CSASGGGGGNQPQHF
TGCAGTGCTAGTGGGGGGGGCGGGGGGAATCAGCCCCAGCATTTT
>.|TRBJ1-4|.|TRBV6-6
CASSYAGLDEKLFF
TGTGCCAGCAGTTACGCGGGGCTAGATGAAAAACTGTTTTTT
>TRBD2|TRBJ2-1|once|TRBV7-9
CASSRGLDLLSYNEQFF
TGTGCCAGCAGCCGAGGACTAGATCTTCTCTCCTACAATGAGCAGTTCTTC
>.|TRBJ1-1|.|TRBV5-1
CASSLEATMNTEAFF
TGCGCCAGCAGCTTGGAGGCGACAATGAACACTGAAGCTTTCTTT
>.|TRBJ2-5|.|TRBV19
CASSIHGRDQETQYF
TGTGCCAGTAGTATTCATGGCAGGGACCAAGAGACCCAGTACTTC
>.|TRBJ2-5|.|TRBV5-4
CASSSGHNQETQYF
TGTGCCAGCAGCTCCGGACACAACCAAGAGACCCAGTACTTC
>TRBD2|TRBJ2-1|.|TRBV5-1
CASSLEAGWSIDEQFF
TGCGCCAGCAGCTTGGAAGCGGGATGGTCAATCGATGAGCAGTTCTTC
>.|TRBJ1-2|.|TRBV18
CASSPPGGYGYTF
TGTGCCAGCTCACCACCAGGGGGCTATGGCTACACCTTC